The rows below give T cell receptor beta chains drawn from one sample of a study of PD-L1 blockade in urothelial cancer. Assay: immunoSEQ multiplex PCR; the TCRdb copy retains only in-frame clones and omits some. The data contain 40,000 or so clones, 65% to 85% of them singletons. The input for sequencing was PBMCs, taken around atezolizumab (anti-PD-L1) treatment. These receptors were taken from a man between 60 and 70 years old with urothelial cancer. Both conserved end residues are part of each CDR3. Each record gives: J gene, V gene, clone size, D gene, CDR3 protein, CDR3 DNA. D genes are given only for firm matches. Not every row has a clone size; where given, it reads once, few, many or a size class.

>TRBJ1-6|TRBV15|NA|NA
CATSREAGKNSPLHF
TGTGCCACCAGCAGAGAGGCAGGGAAGAATTCACCCCTCCACTTT
>TRBJ2-1|TRBV28|NA|NA
CASSSPGHSSYNEQFF
TGTGCCAGCAGTTCCCCGGGACACAGCTCCTACAATGAGCAGTTCTTC
>TRBJ1-2|TRBV28|NA|TRBD1
CASSPGGSNYGYTF
TGTGCCAGCAGTCCAGGGGGGTCTAACTATGGCTACACCTTC
>TRBJ2-7|TRBV19|few|NA
CASSTRNAIEQYF
TGTGCCAGTAGTACGCGCAATGCCATCGAGCAGTACTTC
>TRBJ2-5|TRBV27|NA|NA
CASSPLGQETQYF
TGTGCCAGCAGTCCCCTAGGCCAAGAGACCCAGTACTTC
>TRBJ2-1|TRBV28|NA|TRBD1
CASSLIGQGSGNEQFF
TGTGCCAGCAGTTTAATCGGACAGGGAAGTGGGAATGAGCAGTTCTTC
>TRBJ1-1|TRBV15|NA|TRBD1
CATKDRVNTEAFF
TGTGCCACCAAGGACAGGGTGAACACTGAAGCTTTCTTT
>TRBJ1-1|TRBV6-1|NA|TRBD1
CASSLGDRDTEAFF
TGTGCCAGCAGCTTAGGGGACAGGGACACTGAAGCTTTCTTT
>TRBJ1-1|TRBV5-4|once|NA
CASSLGGPNTEAFF
TGTGCCAGCAGCTTGGGGGGGCCGAACACTGAAGCTTTCTTT
>TRBJ2-7|TRBV7-9|NA|NA
CASSLYSSGEQYF
TGTGCCAGCAGCTTATATTCAAGCGGAGAGCAGTACTTC
>TRBJ2-2|TRBV7-8|NA|NA
CASSVGGNTGELFF
TGTGCCAGCAGCGTCGGGGGGAACACCGGGGAGCTGTTTTTT
>TRBJ2-3|TRBV5-4|few|NA
CASSLVGGGTQYF
TGTGCCAGCAGCTTGGTAGGGGGTGGTACGCAGTATTTT
>TRBJ2-7|TRBV4-1|NA|TRBD1
CASSLDRVYEQYF
TGCGCCAGCAGCCTGGACAGGGTCTACGAGCAGTACTTC
>TRBJ2-7|TRBV5-1|NA|TRBD2
CASSPGGPEQYF
TGCGCCAGCAGCCCGGGGGGTCCCGAGCAGTACTTC
>TRBJ1-5|TRBV14|NA|NA
CASSQGNSNQPQHF
TGTGCCAGCAGCCAAGGTAATAGCAATCAGCCCCAGCATTTT
>TRBJ2-1|TRBV29-1|medium-sized|NA
CSVARREQSISHYYNEQFF
TGCAGCGTTGCCCGCCGGGAACAGAGTATAAGTCATTACTACAATGAGCAGTTCTTC
>TRBJ1-5|TRBV6-5|NA|NA
CASSRSRGAQPQHF
TGTGCCAGCAGCCGAAGCCGGGGGGCTCAGCCCCAGCATTTT
>TRBJ1-5|TRBV28|NA|NA
CASGGDRFSYQPQHF
TGTGCCAGCGGGGGAGACAGGTTTAGTTATCAGCCCCAGCATTTT
>TRBJ1-3|TRBV7-9|NA|NA
CASSHTGGAGNTIYF
TGTGCCAGCAGCCACACCGGGGGTGCTGGAAACACCATATATTTT
>TRBJ1-5|TRBV28|NA|TRBD1
CASNTGGRYSNQPQHF
TGTGCCAGCAACACAGGGGGCCGATATAGCAATCAGCCCCAGCATTTT
>TRBJ2-1|TRBV5-4|NA|TRBD2
CASSLLGLAGPEQFF
TGTGCCAGCAGCTTGTTGGGACTAGCGGGACCTGAGCAGTTCTTC
>TRBJ2-1|TRBV2|NA|NA
CASSETRQQDNEQFF
TGTGCCAGCAGTGAAACCCGACAGCAAGACAATGAGCAGTTCTTC
>TRBJ1-1|TRBV10-3|NA|NA
CAISDRGEGTEAFF
TGTGCCATCAGTGACAGGGGCGAAGGTACTGAAGCTTTCTTT
>TRBJ2-7|TRBV2|once|NA
CASNFGTLYEQYF
TGTGCCAGCAATTTCGGGACATTATACGAGCAGTACTTC
>TRBJ1-2|TRBV6-1|NA|TRBD1
CASSEARTGTSGYTF
TGTGCCAGCAGTGAAGCACGGACAGGGACGAGTGGCTACACCTTC
>TRBJ2-3|TRBV29-1|NA|NA
CSVEGSSGTQYF
TGCAGCGTTGAAGGTTCATCCGGGACGCAGTATTTT
>TRBJ1-2|TRBV15|few|NA
CATSRGGINYGYTF
TGTGCCACCAGCAGAGGCGGGATTAACTATGGCTACACCTTC
>TRBJ1-1|TRBV6-6|NA|NA
CASSYIQKTEAFF
TGTGCCAGCAGTTACATCCAGAAAACTGAAGCTTTCTTT
>TRBJ2-3|TRBV15|NA|NA
CATSREGGGVTDTQYF
TGTGCCACCAGCAGAGAAGGAGGCGGGGTCACAGATACGCAGTATTTT
>TRBJ2-7|TRBV19|NA|TRBD1
CASSIESGTGESYEQYF
TGTGCCAGTAGTATAGAGTCCGGGACAGGCGAATCCTACGAGCAGTACTTC